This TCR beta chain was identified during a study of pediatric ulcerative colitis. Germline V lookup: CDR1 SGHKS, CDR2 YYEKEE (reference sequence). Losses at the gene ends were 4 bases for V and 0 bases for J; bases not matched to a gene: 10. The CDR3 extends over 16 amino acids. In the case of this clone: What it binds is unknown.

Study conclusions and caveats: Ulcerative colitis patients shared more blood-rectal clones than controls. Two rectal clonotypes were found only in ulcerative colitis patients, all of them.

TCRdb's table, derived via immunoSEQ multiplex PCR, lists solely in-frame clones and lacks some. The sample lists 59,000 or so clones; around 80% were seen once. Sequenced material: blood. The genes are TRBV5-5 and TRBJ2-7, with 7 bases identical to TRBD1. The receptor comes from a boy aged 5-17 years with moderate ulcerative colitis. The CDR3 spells CASSSRQGPSSYEQYF. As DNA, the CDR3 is TGTGCCAGCAGCAGCAGACAGGGACCGAGCTCCTACGAGCAGTACTTC.